This T cell receptor (beta chain) was recovered during a study of regulatory T cells in long-lasting Graves disease. The overall study: Graves' cases, newly diagnosed, had used antithyroid drugs under 3 months. Study findings and constraints: Persistent disease was characterized by preferential usage of TRBV28, TRBJ1-2 and TRBJ2-5.

The time point: newly diagnosed GD, antithyroid drugs for less than 3 months. The TCR library was prepared using RNA isolated from PBMCs. Graves' disease diagnoses followed American Thyroid Association guidelines. For TCR beta, libraries came from iRepertoire HTBI primers and Arm-PCR of CDR3 regions. In TCRdb, the multiplex PCR reads were re-called with MiXCR into one record per CDR3 protein. The table has 680,000 or so distinct CDR3 sequences, about 15% seen once. CDR3 length: 13 residues. Germline-derived CDR1 and CDR2 are MNHNS and SASEGT. V shed 6 bases and J shed 0 bases, with 6 bases lying between them. This clonotype was detected ten times or more. Its antigen remains unknown. This same sample was also taken into another study, of T cells in Graves' hyperthyroidism and ophthalmopathy. This second study notes: Clinical symptoms, serum thyroxine and TRAb, thyroid ultrasound and orbital computed tomography together formed the diagnostic basis.

V is TRBV6-1 and J is TRBJ1-5; D remains unclear. This sequence originates from a woman in her twenties or thirties with Graves disease. The sample consisted of peripheral blood mononuclear cells (PBMCs), taken at new diagnosis, from a patient treated with antithyroid drugs. In nucleotides, the CDR3 is TGTGCCAGCAGAGGGAATAGCAATCAGCCCCAGCATTTT. Its protein product is CASRGNSNQPQHF.